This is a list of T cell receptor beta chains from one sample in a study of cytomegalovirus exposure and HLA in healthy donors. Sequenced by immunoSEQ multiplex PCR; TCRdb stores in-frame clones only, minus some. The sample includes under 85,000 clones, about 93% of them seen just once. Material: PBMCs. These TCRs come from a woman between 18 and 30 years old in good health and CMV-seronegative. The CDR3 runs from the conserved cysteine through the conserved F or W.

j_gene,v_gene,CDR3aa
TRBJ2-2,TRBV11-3,CASSSRRLAFLEGELFF
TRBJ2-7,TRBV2,CASSEDSIAVYEQYF
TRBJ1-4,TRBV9,CASSGGGYDEKLFF
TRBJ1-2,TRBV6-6,CASRKLPGLDTYGYTF
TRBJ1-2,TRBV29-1,CSAYMTGNYGYTF
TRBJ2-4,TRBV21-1,CASSQESAIGEKPLAKNIQYF
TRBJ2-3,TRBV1,CTSTQAPCRYF
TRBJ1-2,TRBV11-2,CASSLTDSSYGYTF
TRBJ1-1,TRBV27,CASSPGQVMGEAFF
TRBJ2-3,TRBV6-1,CASLRETQYF
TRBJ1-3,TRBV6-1,CASAVEVSGNTIYF
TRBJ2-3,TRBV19,CASSILAGDTDTQYF
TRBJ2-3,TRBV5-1,CASSMGQSTDTQYF
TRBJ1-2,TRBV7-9,CASSQQGKDYGYTF
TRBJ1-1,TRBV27,CASSFSRGVFRTEAFF
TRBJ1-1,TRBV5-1,CASSLDDRRRSTEAFF
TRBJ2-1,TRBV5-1,CASSDRLAGDRTREQFF
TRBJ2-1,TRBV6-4,CASSQSGGTAGNEQFF
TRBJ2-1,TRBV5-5,CASSDRDRDSPYNEQFF
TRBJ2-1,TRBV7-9,CASSTRASYNEQFF
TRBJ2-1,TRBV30,CAWSVLPVDNEQFF
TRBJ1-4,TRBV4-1,CASSQVQAGGSPTNEKLFF
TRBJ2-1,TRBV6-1,CASIGAGAYNEQFF
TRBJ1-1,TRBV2,CASSEAGRDEAFF
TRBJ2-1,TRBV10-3,CAISVSGGTPVNEQFF
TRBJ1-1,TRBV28,CASSLDVAGSAEAFF
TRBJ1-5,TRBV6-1,CASTGDPRRAPQHF
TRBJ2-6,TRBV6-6,CASSRQGAGANVLTF
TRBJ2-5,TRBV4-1,CASSQPGTGKETQYF
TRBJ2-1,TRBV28,CASRPLGDSGTNEQFF
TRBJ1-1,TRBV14,CASSQGAREAFF
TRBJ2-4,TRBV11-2,CASSLRGGILAKNIQYF
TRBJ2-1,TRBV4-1,CASSSHAGDNNEQFF
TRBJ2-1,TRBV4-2,CASSQKVGFSAYNEQFF
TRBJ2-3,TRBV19,CASSPTSGTFSTDTQYF
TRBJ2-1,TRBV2,CASSLGLAGSGQFF
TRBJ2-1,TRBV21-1,CASSKLAGPLDNEQFF
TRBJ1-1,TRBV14,CASRQQGTPEAFF
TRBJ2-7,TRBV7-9,CASSSPRTASSYEQYF
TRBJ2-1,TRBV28,CASSFPLDRGPGNEQFF
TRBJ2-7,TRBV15,CATSIPGSYEQYF
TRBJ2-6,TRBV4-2,CASSQDPTGSSGANVLTF
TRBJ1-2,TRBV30,CAWGRGGINYGYTF
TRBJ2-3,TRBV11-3,CASSDGLARDTQYF
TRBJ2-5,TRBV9,CASSVAGDRSTGTQYF
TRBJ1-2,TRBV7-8,CASSPLGQGDGGYTF
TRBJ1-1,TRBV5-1,CASSLDRANTEAFF
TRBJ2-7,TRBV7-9,CASSGAGWWYF
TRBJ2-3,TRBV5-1,CASSRTLVRLTTDTQYF
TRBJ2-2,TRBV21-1,CASSTDIPGLAGVTGELFF
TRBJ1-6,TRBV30,CAWSSGQYNSPLHF